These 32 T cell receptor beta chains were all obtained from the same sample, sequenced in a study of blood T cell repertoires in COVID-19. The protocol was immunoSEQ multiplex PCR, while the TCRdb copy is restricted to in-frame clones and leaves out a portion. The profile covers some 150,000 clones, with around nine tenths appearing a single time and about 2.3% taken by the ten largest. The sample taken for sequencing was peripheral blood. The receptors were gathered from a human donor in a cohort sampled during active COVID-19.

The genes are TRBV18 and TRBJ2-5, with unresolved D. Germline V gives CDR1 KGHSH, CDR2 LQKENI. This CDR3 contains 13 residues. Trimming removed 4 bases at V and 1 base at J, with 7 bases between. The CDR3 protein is CASSRSPQETQYF. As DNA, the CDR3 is TGTGCCAGCTCACGGAGTCCCCAAGAGACCCAGTACTTC.

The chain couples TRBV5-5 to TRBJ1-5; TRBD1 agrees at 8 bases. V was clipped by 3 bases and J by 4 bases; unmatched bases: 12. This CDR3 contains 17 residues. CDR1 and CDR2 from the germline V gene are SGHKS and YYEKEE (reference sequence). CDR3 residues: CASSSSDRGGKNQPQHF. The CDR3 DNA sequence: TGTGCCAGCAGCTCAAGCGACAGGGGAGGGAAAAATCAGCCCCAGCATTTT.

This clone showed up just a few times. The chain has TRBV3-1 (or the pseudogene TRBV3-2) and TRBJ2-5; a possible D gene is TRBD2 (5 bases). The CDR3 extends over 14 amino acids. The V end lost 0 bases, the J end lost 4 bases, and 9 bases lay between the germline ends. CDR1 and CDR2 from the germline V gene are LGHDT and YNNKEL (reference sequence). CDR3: CASSQDRGLETQYF. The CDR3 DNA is TGTGCCAGCAGCCAAGATAGAGGGTTAGAGACCCAGTACTTC.

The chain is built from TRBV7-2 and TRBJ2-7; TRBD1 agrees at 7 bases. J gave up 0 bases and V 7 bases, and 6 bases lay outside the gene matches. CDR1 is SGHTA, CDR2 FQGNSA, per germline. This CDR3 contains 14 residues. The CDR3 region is CASKSQGDSYEQYF. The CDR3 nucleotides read TGTGCCAGCAAAAGCCAGGGGGACTCCTACGAGCAGTACTTC.

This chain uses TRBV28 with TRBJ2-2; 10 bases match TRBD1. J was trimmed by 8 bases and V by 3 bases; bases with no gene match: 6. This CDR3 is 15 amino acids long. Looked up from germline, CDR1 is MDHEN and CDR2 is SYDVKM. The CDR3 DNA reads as TGTGCCAGCAGTTTTGGGACAGGGGCCACTGGGGAGCTGTTTTTT. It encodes CASSFGTGATGELFF.

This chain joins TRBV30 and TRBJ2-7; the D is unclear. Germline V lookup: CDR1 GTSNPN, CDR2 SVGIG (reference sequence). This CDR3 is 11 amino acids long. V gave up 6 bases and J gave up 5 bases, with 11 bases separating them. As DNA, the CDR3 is TGTGCCTGCGCCTTAGCCAACGAGCAGTACTTC. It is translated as CACALANEQYF.

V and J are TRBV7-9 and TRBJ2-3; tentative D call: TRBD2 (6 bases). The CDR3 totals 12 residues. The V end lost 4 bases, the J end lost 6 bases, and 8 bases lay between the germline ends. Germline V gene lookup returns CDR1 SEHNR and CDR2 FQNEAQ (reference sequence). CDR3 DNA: TGTGCCAGCAGCTCTAGCGAGGATACGCAGTATTTT. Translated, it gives CASSSSEDTQYF.

CDR3 in DNA: TGTGCCAGCAGCTCTGTCGGGAGGGCCGCAGATACGCAGTATTTT. It specifies CASSSVGRAADTQYF. The V and J genes are TRBV6-5 and TRBJ2-3; TRBD2 matches 8 bases. The CDR3 spans 15 residues. In germline, CDR1 is MNHEY, CDR2 SVGAGI. Germline trimming cut 6 bases from V and 4 bases from J; bases unmatched to any gene: 9.

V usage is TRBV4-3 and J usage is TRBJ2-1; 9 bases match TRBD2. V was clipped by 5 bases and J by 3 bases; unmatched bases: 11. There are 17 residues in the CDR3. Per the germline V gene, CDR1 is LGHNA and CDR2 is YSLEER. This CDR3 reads CASSSSLAGLSYNEQFF. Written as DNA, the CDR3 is TGCGCCAGCAGCTCTTCCCTAGCGGGACTTAGCTACAATGAGCAGTTCTTC.

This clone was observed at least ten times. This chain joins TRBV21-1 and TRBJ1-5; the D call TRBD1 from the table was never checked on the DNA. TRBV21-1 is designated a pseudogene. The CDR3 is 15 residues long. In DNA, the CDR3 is TGTGCCAGCAGCGTACAGGGGGCGAACGATCAGCCCCAGCATTTT. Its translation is CASSVQGANDQPQHF.

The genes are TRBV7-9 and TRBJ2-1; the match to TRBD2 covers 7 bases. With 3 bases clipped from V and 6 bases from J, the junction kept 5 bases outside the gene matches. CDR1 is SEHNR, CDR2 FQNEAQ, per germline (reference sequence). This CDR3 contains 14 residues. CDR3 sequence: CASSLVIAGNEQFF. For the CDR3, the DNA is TGTGCCAGCAGCTTGGTAATAGCGGGCAATGAGCAGTTCTTC.

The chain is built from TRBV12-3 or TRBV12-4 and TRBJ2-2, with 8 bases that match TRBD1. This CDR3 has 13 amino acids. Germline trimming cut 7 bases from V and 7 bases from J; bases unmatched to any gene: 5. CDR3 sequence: CASNQQGVGELFF. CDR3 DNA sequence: TGTGCCAGCAACCAACAGGGGGTCGGGGAGCTGTTTTTT.

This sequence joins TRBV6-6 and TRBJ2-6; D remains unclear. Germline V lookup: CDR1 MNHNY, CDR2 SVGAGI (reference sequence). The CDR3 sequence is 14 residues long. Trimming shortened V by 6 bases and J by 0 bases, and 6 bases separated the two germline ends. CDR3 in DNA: TGTGCCAGCAGCCCTCCCTCTGGGGCCAACGTCCTGACTTTC. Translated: CASSPPSGANVLTF.

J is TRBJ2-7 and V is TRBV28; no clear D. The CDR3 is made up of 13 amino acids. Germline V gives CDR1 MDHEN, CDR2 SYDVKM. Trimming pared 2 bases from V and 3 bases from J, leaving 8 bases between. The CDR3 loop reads CASSLPPGYEQYF. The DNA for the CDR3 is TGTGCCAGCAGTTTACCTCCAGGCTACGAGCAGTACTTC.

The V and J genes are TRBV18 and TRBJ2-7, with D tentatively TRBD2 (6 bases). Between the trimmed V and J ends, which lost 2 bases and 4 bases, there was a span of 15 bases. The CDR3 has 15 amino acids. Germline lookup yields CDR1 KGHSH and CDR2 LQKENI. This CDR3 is CASSPTGGSGYEQYF. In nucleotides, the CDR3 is TGTGCCAGCTCACCAACCGGGGGAAGTGGATACGAGCAGTACTTC.

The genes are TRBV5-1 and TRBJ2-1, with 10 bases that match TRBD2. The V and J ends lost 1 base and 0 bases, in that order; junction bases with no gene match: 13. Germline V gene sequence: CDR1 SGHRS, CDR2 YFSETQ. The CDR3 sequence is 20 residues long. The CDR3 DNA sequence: TGCGCCAGCAGCTTGACGCCCGGGACTAGCGTTGTCAGCTCCTACAATGAGCAGTTCTTC. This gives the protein CASSLTPGTSVVSSYNEQFF.

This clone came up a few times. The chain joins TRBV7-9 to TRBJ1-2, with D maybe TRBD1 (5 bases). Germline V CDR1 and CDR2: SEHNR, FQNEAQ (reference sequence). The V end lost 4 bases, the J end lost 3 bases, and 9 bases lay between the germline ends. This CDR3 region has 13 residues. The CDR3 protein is CASSSGPDYGYTF. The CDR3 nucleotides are TGTGCCAGCAGCTCAGGGCCCGACTATGGCTACACCTTC.

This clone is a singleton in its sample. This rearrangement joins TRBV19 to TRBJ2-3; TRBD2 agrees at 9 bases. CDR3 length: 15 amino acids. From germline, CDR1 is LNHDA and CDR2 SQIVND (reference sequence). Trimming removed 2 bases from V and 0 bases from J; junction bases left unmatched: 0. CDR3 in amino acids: CASSITSGSTDTQYF. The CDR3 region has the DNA TGTGCCAGTAGTATAACTAGCGGGAGCACAGATACGCAGTATTTT.

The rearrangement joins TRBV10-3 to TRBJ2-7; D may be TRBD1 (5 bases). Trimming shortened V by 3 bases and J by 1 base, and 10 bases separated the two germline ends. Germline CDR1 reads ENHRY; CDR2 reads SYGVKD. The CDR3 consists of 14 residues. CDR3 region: CAISEGAGSYEQYF. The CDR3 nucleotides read TGTGCCATCAGTGAAGGGGCAGGGTCCTACGAGCAGTACTTC.

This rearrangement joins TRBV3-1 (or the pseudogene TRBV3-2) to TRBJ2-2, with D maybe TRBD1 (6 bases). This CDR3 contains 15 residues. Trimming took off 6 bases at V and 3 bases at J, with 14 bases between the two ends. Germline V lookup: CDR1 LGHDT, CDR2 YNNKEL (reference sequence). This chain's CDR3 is CASRHRDTDTGELFF. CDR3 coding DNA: TGTGCCAGCAGACACCGGGACACAGACACCGGGGAGCTGTTTTTT.

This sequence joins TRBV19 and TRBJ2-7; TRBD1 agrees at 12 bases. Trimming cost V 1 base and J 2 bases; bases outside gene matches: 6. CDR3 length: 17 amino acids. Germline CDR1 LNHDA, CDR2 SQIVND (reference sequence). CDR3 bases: TGTGCCAGTAGTATAGCGGGACAGGGGGCGCCCCCCTACGAGCAGTACTTC. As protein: CASSIAGQGAPPYEQYF.

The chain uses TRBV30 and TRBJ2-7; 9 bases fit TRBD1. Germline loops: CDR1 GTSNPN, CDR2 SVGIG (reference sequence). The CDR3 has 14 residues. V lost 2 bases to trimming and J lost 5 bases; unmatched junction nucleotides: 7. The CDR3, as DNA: TGTGCCTGGAGTTACGGGACAGGGAACGACGAGCAGTACTTC. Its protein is CAWSYGTGNDEQYF.

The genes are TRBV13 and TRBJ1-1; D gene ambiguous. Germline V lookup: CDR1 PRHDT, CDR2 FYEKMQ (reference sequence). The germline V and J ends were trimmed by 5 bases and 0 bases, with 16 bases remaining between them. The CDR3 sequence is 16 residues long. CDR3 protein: CASSPPLVSVNTEAFF. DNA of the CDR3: TGTGCCAGCAGCCCCCCCCTCGTTTCTGTGAACACTGAAGCTTTCTTT.

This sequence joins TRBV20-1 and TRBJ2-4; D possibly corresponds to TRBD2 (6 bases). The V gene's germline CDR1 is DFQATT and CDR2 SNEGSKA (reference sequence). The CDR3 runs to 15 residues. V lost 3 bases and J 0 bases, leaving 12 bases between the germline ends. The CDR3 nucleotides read TGCAGTGCTAGTTTAGGAGGGCTAGCCAAAAACATTCAGTACTTC. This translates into CSASLGGLAKNIQYF.

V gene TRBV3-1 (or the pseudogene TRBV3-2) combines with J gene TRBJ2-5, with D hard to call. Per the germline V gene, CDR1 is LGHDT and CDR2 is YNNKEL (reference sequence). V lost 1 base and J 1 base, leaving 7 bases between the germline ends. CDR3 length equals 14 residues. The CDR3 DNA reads TGTGCCAGCAGCCAAGGGGCAGCCCAAGAGACCCAGTACTTC. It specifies CASSQGAAQETQYF.

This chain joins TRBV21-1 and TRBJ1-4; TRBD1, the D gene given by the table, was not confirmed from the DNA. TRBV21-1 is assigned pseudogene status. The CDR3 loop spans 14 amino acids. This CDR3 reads CAPVMRQGPEKLFF. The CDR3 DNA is TGTGCCCCAGTGATGAGACAGGGTCCGGAAAAACTGTTTTTT.

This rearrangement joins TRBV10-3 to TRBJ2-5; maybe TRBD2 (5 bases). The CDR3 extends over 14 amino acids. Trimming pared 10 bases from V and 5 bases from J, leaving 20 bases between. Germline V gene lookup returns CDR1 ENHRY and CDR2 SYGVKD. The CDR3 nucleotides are TGTGCCACCTCGGTTGGACTCCCGCGGGAGACCCAGTACTTC. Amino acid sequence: CATSVGLPRETQYF.

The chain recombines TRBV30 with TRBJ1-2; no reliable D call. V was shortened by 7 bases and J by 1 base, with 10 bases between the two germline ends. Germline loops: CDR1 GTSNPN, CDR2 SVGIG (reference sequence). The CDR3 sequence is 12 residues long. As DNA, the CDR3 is TGTGCCTTACCCACAGTTAACTATGGCTACACCTTC. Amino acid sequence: CALPTVNYGYTF.

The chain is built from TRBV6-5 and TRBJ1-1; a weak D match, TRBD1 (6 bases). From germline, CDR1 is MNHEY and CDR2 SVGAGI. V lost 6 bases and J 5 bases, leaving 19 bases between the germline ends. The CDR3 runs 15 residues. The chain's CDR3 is CASRPELGRGTEAFF. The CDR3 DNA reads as TGTGCCAGCAGACCCGAGTTGGGGAGGGGGACTGAAGCTTTCTTT.

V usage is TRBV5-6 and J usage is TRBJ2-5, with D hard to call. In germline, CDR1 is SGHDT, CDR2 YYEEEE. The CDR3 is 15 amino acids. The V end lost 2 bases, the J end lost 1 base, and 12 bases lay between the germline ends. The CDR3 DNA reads TGTGCCAGCAGCTTTCTTTCGTCGGGCCAAGAGACCCAGTACTTC. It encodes CASSFLSSGQETQYF.

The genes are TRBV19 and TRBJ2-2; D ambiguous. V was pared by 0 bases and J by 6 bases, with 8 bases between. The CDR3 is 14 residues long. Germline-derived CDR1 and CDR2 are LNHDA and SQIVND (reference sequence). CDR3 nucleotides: TGTGCCAGTAGTATAGATCTCGGGTCCGGGGAGCTGTTTTTT. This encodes CASSIDLGSGELFF.

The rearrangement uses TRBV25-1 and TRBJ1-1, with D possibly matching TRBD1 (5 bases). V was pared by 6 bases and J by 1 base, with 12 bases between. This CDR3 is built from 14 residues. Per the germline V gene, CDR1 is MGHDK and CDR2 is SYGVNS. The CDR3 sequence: CASSHKRGNTEAFF. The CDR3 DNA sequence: TGTGCCAGCAGCCATAAAAGGGGGAACACTGAAGCTTTCTTT.